The present TCR beta chain was sequenced within a study of radiation and T cells in renal cell carcinoma. Time point noted: baseline pretreatment blood. Indicated treatment: 15 Gy SBRT to primary tumor, nephrectomy 4 weeks later. Blood was sampled at baseline, 2 weeks and 4 weeks after SBRT. Method: immunoSEQ multiplex PCR; TCRdb's copy keeps in-frame clones and lacks some. The sample holds just over 95,000 clones; 70% to 90% are singletons and the top ten take approximately 8.4%. Findings of the study overall: Without pretreatment biopsies, baseline tumor clonotype presence was undetermined.

As to this clone: What it recognizes is unknown.

CDR1 is LGHNA and CDR2 is YNFKEQ in the germline V gene. The CDR3 is made up of 15 amino acids. V dropped 8 bases and J dropped 11 bases, with 25 bases sitting between them. The chain employs TRBV4-2 and TRBJ2-4, with D unclear. The clonotype comes from a man between 45 and 60 years old with renal cell carcinoma. The sequencing here drew on blood, taken from a patient whose treatment included radiotherapy and nephrectomy. This CDR3 is CASGRRVEDLVLQYF. In DNA, the CDR3 is TGTGCCAGCGGACGCCGGGTTGAGGATTTGGTGCTTCAGTACTTC.